This TCR beta chain originates from a study of T cell responses to AZD1222 COVID-19 vaccine. As for this clone: The antigen remains undetermined.

Germline CDR1 and CDR2: SGHTA and FQGNSA. The ends lost 5 bases at V and 5 bases at J; junction bases unmatched: 3. The length of the CDR3 is 15 residues. Profiled with immunoSEQ multiplex PCR; TCRdb holds only in-frame clones, not every one. The table records around 120,000 clones, roughly 90% of them present only once. Study-level results: Donors were chiefly white British, with a greater number of females, and clonal diversity was perhaps underestimated. Reports indicate that nearly half of spike-specific TCRs are directed at unmutated variant regions. Repertoire sampling was restricted to post-peak T cell response timepoints.

The clonotype was recovered from an adult in good health. The gene calls are TRBV7-2 and TRBJ2-5; TRBD2 aligns across 15 bases. Sequences were derived from peripheral blood, sampled on day 0 of AZD1222 vaccination. This chain's CDR3 is CASSLGTSGRETQYF. The CDR3 nucleotides read TGTGCCAGCAGCCTAGGGACTAGCGGGAGGGAGACCCAGTACTTC.